Listed here are 28 T cell receptor beta chains from one sample, sequenced in a study of cytomegalovirus exposure and HLA in healthy donors. The primer mix had 60 Vbeta and 13 Jbeta primers. Assay: immunoSEQ multiplex PCR; the TCRdb copy retains only in-frame clones and omits some. The sample records approximately 190,000 clones, more than 75% being singletons. Sample: PBMCs. These receptors all come from a woman aged 25-40 years in good health and CMV-seropositive.

The chain joins TRBV5-6 to TRBJ1-1; D is ambiguous. This CDR3 comprises 11 residues. Germline CDR1 is SGHDT and CDR2 is YYEEEE. V lost 2 bases and J lost 7, with 6 bases in between. Here the CDR3 reads CASSFGGEAFF. The CDR3 DNA reads as TGTGCCAGCAGCTTCGGAGGTGAAGCTTTCTTT.

The chain employs TRBV6-1 and TRBJ2-7, with 9 bases that match TRBD1. V was pared by 8 bases and J by 0 bases, with 5 bases of the junction left unmatched. The CDR3 is 14 residues long. CDR1 is MNHNS and CDR2 is SASEGT in the germline V gene. The CDR3 loop is CASQWDRVSYEQYF. DNA for the CDR3: TGTGCCAGCCAATGGGACAGGGTCTCCTACGAGCAGTACTTC.

The chain combines TRBV4-1 with TRBJ2-3; maybe TRBD2 (6 bases). Germline CDR1 and CDR2: MGHRA and YSYEKL. This CDR3 has 13 residues. The germline V and J ends were trimmed by 4 bases and 1 base, with 6 bases remaining between them. CDR3 loop: CASSREGTDTQYF. For the CDR3, the DNA is TGCGCCAGCAGCCGGGAGGGCACAGATACGCAGTATTTT.

A remark on this clone: One end of the junction is discordant with germline, which a read error may explain. V usage is TRBV19 and J usage is TRBJ2-3, with 9 nucleotides matching TRBD2. The CDR3 totals 15 residues. Germline V gene sequence: CDR1 LNHDA, CDR2 SQIVND (reference sequence). In DNA, the CDR3 is TGTGCCAGTAATATAGCGGGAGACAGCACAGATACGCAGTATTTT. Translating gives CASNIAGDSTDTQYF. Based on the CDR3 plus reference TRBV19 and TRBJ2-3, the full variable domain is DGGITQSPKYLFRKEGQNVTLSCEQNLNHDAMYWYRQDPGQGLRLIYYSQIVNDFQKGDIAEGYSVSREKKESFPLTVTSAQKNPTAFYLCASNIAGDSTDTQYFGPGTRLTVL.

The chain joins TRBV4-1 to TRBJ1-2; TRBD1 is a possible D gene (5 bases). Germline CDR1 is MGHRA and CDR2 is YSYEKL. The CDR3 spans 15 residues. V was pared by 2 bases and J by 4 bases, with 14 bases between. CDR3 in amino acids: CASSQKGQGLYGYTF. For the CDR3, the DNA is TGCGCCAGCAGCCAAAAAGGTCAGGGTCTCTATGGCTACACCTTC.

J is TRBJ2-2 and V is TRBV6-5, with a possible D match to TRBD1 (6 bases). This CDR3 has 15 residues. Trimming cost V 6 bases and J 4 bases, with 15 bases left between them. CDR1 and CDR2 from the germline V gene are MNHEY and SVGAGI. CDR3 bases: TGTGCCAGCAGATTACTAGGACAGCTCACCGGGGAGCTGTTTTTT. It specifies CASRLLGQLTGELFF.

The chain uses TRBV15 and TRBJ2-4; TRBD2 is a possible D gene (5 bases). V was pared by 0 bases and J by 9 bases, with 9 bases between. The germline CDR1 and CDR2 sequences are LNHNV and YYDKDF (reference sequence). The CDR3 consists of 13 residues. CDR3 amino acids: CATSRDRGFIQYF. For the CDR3, the DNA is TGTGCCACCAGCAGAGATCGGGGATTCATTCAGTACTTC.

In regard to this clone: One end of the junction does not line up with germline, which may come from a read error. The chain has TRBV7-7 and TRBJ1-6; 7 bases align to TRBD1. Germline V gene sequence: CDR1 SSHAT, CDR2 FNYEAQ (reference sequence). The CDR3 covers 12 residues. The CDR3 sequence: CASSYTGESLHF. DNA for the CDR3: TGTGCTAGCAGCTACACAGGGGAATCCCTCCACTTT.

The chain recombines TRBV4-1 with TRBJ2-1, with D possibly being TRBD2 (6 bases). This CDR3 has 17 residues. V lost 4 bases and J lost 4, with 20 bases in between. The germline CDR1 and CDR2 sequences are MGHRA and YSYEKL. CDR3: CASSLLVDSGRYNEQFF. Written as DNA, the CDR3 is TGCGCCAGCAGCCTCCTCGTGGATAGCGGAAGGTACAATGAGCAGTTCTTC.

The chain links TRBV18 to TRBJ2-5; weak D call: TRBD2 (5 bases). Germline CDR1 KGHSH, CDR2 LQKENI. This CDR3 region has 13 residues. The V and J ends lost 5 bases and 2 bases respectively, with 9 bases between them. CDR3 residues: CASSTGGQETQYF. DNA of the CDR3: TGTGCCAGCTCAACGGGCGGGCAAGAGACCCAGTACTTC.

This clone appeared a single time. The rearrangement links TRBV6-5 to TRBJ1-1; D is possibly TRBD1 (6 bases). From germline, CDR1 is MNHEY and CDR2 SVGAGI. The CDR3 contains 14 residues. V lost 8 bases and J 4 bases, leaving 17 bases between the germline ends. CDR3 DNA sequence: TGTGCCAGCGGACGAGGGGGTTTGGGCACTGAAGCTTTCTTT. Residues: CASGRGGLGTEAFF.

The genes are TRBV10-3 and TRBJ2-7; tentatively, D is TRBD1 (5 bases). The CDR3 covers 13 residues. Germline V CDR1 and CDR2: ENHRY, SYGVKD. Trimming stripped 7 bases from V and 0 bases from J, with 10 bases between. In DNA, the CDR3 is TGTGCCATCACCCAGGGCAGCTCCTACGAGCAGTACTTC. It codes for CAITQGSSYEQYF.

In DNA, the CDR3 is TGCAGCGTCAGGGGCTACAACACCGGGGAGCTGTTTTTT. Translation: CSVRGYNTGELFF. The chain employs TRBV29-1 and TRBJ2-2; D is possibly TRBD1 (6 bases). Trimming took 6 bases from V and 2 from J, leaving 10 bases between them. Germline CDR1 and CDR2: SQVTM and ANQGSEA. The CDR3 covers 13 residues.

This chain joins TRBV7-9 and TRBJ2-1, with 11 bases matching TRBD2. The trim removed 5 bases at V and 7 bases at J, leaving 7 bases unmatched. The CDR3 has 15 residues. Per germline, CDR1 SEHNR and CDR2 FQNEAQ (reference sequence). The CDR3 nucleotides read TGTGCCAGCAGCATAATGACTAGCGGGGAAAATGAGCAGTTCTTC. Its translation is CASSIMTSGENEQFF. The variable domain in full, completed from reference TRBV7-9 and TRBJ2-1, reads DTGVSQNPRHKITKRGQNVTFRCDPISEHNRLYWYRQTLGQGPEFLTYFQNEAQLEKSRLLSDRFSAERPKGSFSTLEIQRTEQGDSAMYLCASSIMTSGENEQFFGPGTRLTVL.

V usage is TRBV29-1 and J usage is TRBJ1-1, with D perhaps matching TRBD1 (5 bases). This CDR3 has 12 amino acids. CDR1 is SQVTM and CDR2 is ANQGSEA in the germline V gene. Trimming took off 0 bases at V and 3 bases at J, with 5 bases between the two ends. In DNA form, the CDR3 reads TGCAGCGTTGAAGAAGGGGACACTGAAGCTTTCTTT. As protein: CSVEEGDTEAFF.

V gene TRBV5-1 combines with J gene TRBJ1-2; tentative D call: TRBD1 (5 bases). Trimming took off 4 bases at V and 8 bases at J, with 18 bases between the two ends. CDR1 and CDR2 from the germline V gene are SGHRS and YFSETQ. This CDR3 has 14 amino acids. The CDR3 region has the DNA TGCGCCAGCAGCGCCCAGGACACCTCGGAGGGCTACACCTTC. This codes for CASSAQDTSEGYTF.

As regards this clone: A junction end diverges from the germline sequence, so it may reflect a read error. The chain recombines TRBV7-9 with TRBJ2-5; TRBD2 agrees at 7 bases. The CDR3 contains 15 residues. The germline gives CDR1 SEHNR, CDR2 FQNEAQ (reference sequence). The CDR3 coding sequence is TGTTCCAGCAGCTTAGAAGGATGGGGGGGGGAGACCCAGTACTTC. As protein: CSSSLEGWGGETQYF.

This clone was found a few times. The chain combines TRBV5-1 with TRBJ2-5; D perhaps matches TRBD1 (6 bases). Trimming shortened V by 4 bases and J by 3 bases, and 13 bases separated the two germline ends. Germline CDR1 and CDR2: SGHRS and YFSETQ. The CDR3 runs to 14 residues. The CDR3 loop is CASSLQGTEETQYF. CDR3 in DNA: TGCGCCAGCAGCCTACAGGGTACGGAAGAGACCCAGTACTTC. Full variable domain (rest looked up from reference TRBV5-1 and TRBJ2-5): KAGVTQTPRYLIKTRGQQVTLSCSPISGHRSVSWYQQTPGQGLQFLFEYFSETQRNKGNFPGRFSGRQFSNSRSEMNVSTLELGDSALYLCASSLQGTEETQYFGPGTRLLVL.

V gene TRBV2 combines with J gene TRBJ1-5, with D possibly matching TRBD1 (5 bases). The length of the CDR3 is 17 residues. The V end lost 7 bases, the J end lost 1 base, and 20 bases lay between the germline ends. CDR1 SNHLY and CDR2 FYNNEI come from the germline V gene. The CDR3 coding sequence is TGTGCCAGCACCATTGGGGGGGGGATCGGCAGCAATCAGCCCCAGCATTTT. The encoded protein is CASTIGGGIGSNQPQHF. The entire variable domain, with the rest obtained from reference TRBV2 and TRBJ1-5, is as follows: EPEVTQTPSHQVTQMGQEVILRCVPISNHLYFYWYRQILGQKVEFLVSFYNNEISEKSEIFDDQFSVERPDGSNFTLKIRSTKLEDSAMYFCASTIGGGIGSNQPQHFGDGTRLSIL.

The rearrangement links TRBV2 to TRBJ2-1; 9 nucleotides agree with TRBD1. The CDR3 has 13 residues. V lost 10 bases, J lost 4 bases, and 5 bases stayed unmatched. Germline CDR1 SNHLY, CDR2 FYNNEI. CDR3 nucleotides: TGTGCCACCCGGACAGGGGCGTACAATGAGCAGTTCTTC. It is translated as CATRTGAYNEQFF.

The chain employs TRBV6-1 and TRBJ2-6; 8 nucleotides agree with TRBD1. V lost 4 bases to trimming and J lost 0 bases; unmatched junction nucleotides: 8. This CDR3 has 18 amino acids. The germline V gene encodes CDR1 MNHNS and CDR2 SASEGT. The CDR3 here is CASSVTGGRGSGANVLTF. The DNA of the CDR3 is TGTGCCAGCAGTGTCACAGGGGGTAGGGGCTCTGGGGCCAACGTCCTGACTTTC.

The chain couples TRBV7-8 to TRBJ1-4, with D tentatively TRBD1 (6 bases). V lost 2 bases and J 0 bases, leaving 10 bases between the germline ends. The CDR3 is 16 residues long. From germline, CDR1 is SGHVS and CDR2 FQNEAQ. CDR3 region: CASSLYRQATNEKLFF. In DNA, the CDR3 is TGTGCCAGCAGCTTATACCGACAGGCAACTAATGAAAAACTGTTTTTT.

The chain joins TRBV5-1 to TRBJ2-7; D possibly corresponds to TRBD2 (5 bases). The germline V and J ends were trimmed by 0 bases and 7 bases, with 11 bases remaining between them. Germline V gene lookup returns CDR1 SGHRS and CDR2 YFSETQ. The CDR3 has 13 amino acids. CDR3 region: CASSLGPEEEQYF. CDR3 DNA sequence: TGCGCCAGCAGCTTGGGCCCGGAGGAAGAGCAGTACTTC.

The gene calls are TRBV2 and TRBJ2-2, with 7 bases matching TRBD1. V was pared by 11 bases and J by 5 bases, with 11 bases of the junction left unmatched. The CDR3 has 14 residues. Germline CDR1 and CDR2: SNHLY and FYNNEI. CDR3 sequence (DNA): TGTGCCGGATCTTCCGGGACAGTAACCGGGGAGCTGTTTTTT. Encoded protein: CAGSSGTVTGELFF.

The count of this clone is one. This rearrangement joins TRBV5-4 to TRBJ1-2, with unresolved D. The CDR3 contains 14 residues. Per germline, CDR1 SGHNT and CDR2 YYREEE (reference sequence). V was trimmed by 0 bases and J by 8 bases, leaving 14 bases between them. CDR3 in amino acids: CASSLDSLTGGYTF. Here the CDR3 DNA reads TGTGCCAGCAGCTTGGATAGCCTCACGGGGGGCTACACCTTC.

The chain is built from TRBV4-2 and TRBJ2-7, with D tentatively TRBD2 (5 bases). V was cut by 3 bases and J by 5 bases, with 17 bases left in between. This CDR3 contains 15 residues. Germline V gene sequence: CDR1 LGHNA, CDR2 YNFKEQ. In nucleotides, the CDR3 is TGTGCCAGCAGCCATTCCGGGGAAATGAACCACGAGCAGTACTTC. As protein: CASSHSGEMNHEQYF.

V is TRBV28 and J is TRBJ2-7; TRBD2 might be the D (6 bases). The V gene lost 9 bases and the J gene lost 0 bases, with 12 bases spanning the gap. CDR3 length equals 13 residues. Germline CDR1 MDHEN, CDR2 SYDVKM. CDR3 sequence: CASHSGPSYEQYF. For the CDR3, the DNA is TGTGCCAGTCATAGCGGCCCCTCCTACGAGCAGTACTTC.

The chain combines TRBV28 with TRBJ1-2, with D possibly matching TRBD1 (6 bases). V was cut by 6 bases and J by 3 bases, with 17 bases left in between. The CDR3 runs 15 residues. Germline V lookup: CDR1 MDHEN, CDR2 SYDVKM. CDR3 loop: CASSLRTGGHYGYTF. The CDR3, as DNA: TGTGCCAGCAGCCTCCGCACGGGGGGCCACTATGGCTACACCTTC.